This T cell receptor beta chain was profiled in a study of OX40 agonist ivuxolimab in advanced cancers. This clone was picked up many times. Deletions cut 4 bases from V and 3 bases from J, with 9 bases between. Germline V gene lookup returns CDR1 MGHRA and CDR2 YSYEKL. This CDR3 has 14 residues. Sequenced by immunoSEQ multiplex PCR; TCRdb stores in-frame clones only, minus some. The sample lists 69,000 or so clones; 85% were seen once. The V gene is TRBV4-1, the J gene TRBJ1-4; D may be TRBD1 (6 bases). This receptor was obtained from an adult with an advanced solid tumor such as melanoma, head and neck, liver or kidney cancer. Sample: CD4+ or CD8+ T cells sorted from blood, taken in a trial of the OX40 agonist ivuxolimab. The CDR3 region is CASSRQASNEKLFF. The CDR3 bases are TGCGCCAGCAGCCGACAGGCGTCTAATGAAAAACTGTTTTTT.